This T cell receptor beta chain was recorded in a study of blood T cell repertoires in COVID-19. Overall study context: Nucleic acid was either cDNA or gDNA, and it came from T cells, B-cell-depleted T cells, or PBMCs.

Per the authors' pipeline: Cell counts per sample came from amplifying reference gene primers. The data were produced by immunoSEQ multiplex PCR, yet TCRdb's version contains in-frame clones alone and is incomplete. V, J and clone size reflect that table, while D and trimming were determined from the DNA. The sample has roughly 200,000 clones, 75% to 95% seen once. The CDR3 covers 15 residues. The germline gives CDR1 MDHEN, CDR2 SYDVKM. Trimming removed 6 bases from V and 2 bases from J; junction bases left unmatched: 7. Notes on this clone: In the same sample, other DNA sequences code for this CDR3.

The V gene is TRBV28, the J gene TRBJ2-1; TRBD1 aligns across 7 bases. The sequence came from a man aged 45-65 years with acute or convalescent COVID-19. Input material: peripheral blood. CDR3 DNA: TGTGCCAGCAGCTTTTCGACAGGGCCCTACAATGAGCAGTTCTTC. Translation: CASSFSTGPYNEQFF.